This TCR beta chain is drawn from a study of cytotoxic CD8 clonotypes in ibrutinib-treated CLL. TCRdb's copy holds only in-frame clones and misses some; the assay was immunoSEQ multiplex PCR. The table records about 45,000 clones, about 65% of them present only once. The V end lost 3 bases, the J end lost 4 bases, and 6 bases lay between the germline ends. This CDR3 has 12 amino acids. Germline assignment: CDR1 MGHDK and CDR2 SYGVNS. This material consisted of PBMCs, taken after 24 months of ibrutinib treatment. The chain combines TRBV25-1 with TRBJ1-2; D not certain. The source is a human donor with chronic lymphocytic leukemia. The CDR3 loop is CASSDRGYGYTF. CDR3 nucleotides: TGTGCCAGCAGTGACCGGGGCTATGGCTACACCTTC.